These 20 T cell receptor beta chains originate from one sample sequenced in a study of T-cell memory formation after mild COVID-19. TCRdb called the 5' RACE reads again in MiXCR, with one record for every CDR3 protein. Here the sample spans 300,000 to 350,000 distinct CDR3 sequences, about an eighth being singletons. Material: PBMCs or a T cell subset sorted from them (not recorded which). All receptors derive from a man between 18 and 35 years old who had mild COVID-19 (a few samples of this study predate the infection). Cell type and time point are not known.

This clonotype was observed a handful of times. This chain uses TRBV2 with TRBJ1-1; a possible D gene is TRBD1 (5 bases). The ends were cut back, 7 bases at V and 5 bases at J, with 17 bases in the middle. The CDR3 sequence is 14 residues long. Germline CDR1 reads SNHLY; CDR2 reads FYNNEI. CDR3 loop: CASKRGRAETEAFF. The CDR3 coding sequence is TGTGCCAGCAAAAGAGGCAGGGCTGAGACTGAAGCTTTCTTT. The variable domain in full, completed from reference TRBV2 and TRBJ1-1, reads EPEVTQTPSHQVTQMGQEVILRCVPISNHLYFYWYRQILGQKVEFLVSFYNNEISEKSEIFDDQFSVERPDGSNFTLKIRSTKLEDSAMYFCASKRGRAETEAFFGQGTRLTVV.

The table lists this clonotype with many counts. The genes are TRBV7-2 and TRBJ2-7; D might be TRBD1 (5 bases). This CDR3 region has 17 residues. Between the trimmed V and J ends, which lost 1 base and 2 bases, there was a span of 18 bases. The germline V gene encodes CDR1 SGHTA and CDR2 FQGNSA. CDR3 sequence: CASSLGLTPTDPYEQYF. CDR3 nucleotides: TGTGCCAGCAGCTTAGGACTCACACCGACAGATCCCTACGAGCAGTACTTC.

This clonotype has only one observation. The rearrangement uses TRBV6-5 and TRBJ2-1; TRBD2 matches at 7 bases. Per germline, CDR1 MNHEY and CDR2 SVGAGI. V lost 4 bases to trimming and J lost 0 bases; unmatched junction nucleotides: 6. This CDR3 region has 16 residues. As DNA, the CDR3 is TGTGCCAGCAGTTCATCCCTAGCGGTCTCCTACAATGAGCAGTTCTTC. This gives the protein CASSSSLAVSYNEQFF.

In nucleotides, the CDR3 is TGTGCCAGCAGCTTATACGGCTACGAGCAGTACTTC. The encoded protein is CASSLYGYEQYF. V and J are TRBV7-9 and TRBJ2-7; D not resolved. The CDR3 is 12 amino acids. The V and J ends lost 2 bases and 3 bases respectively, with 5 bases between them. Germline V gene data show CDR1 as SEHNR and CDR2 as FQNEAQ (reference sequence).

The J gene is TRBJ1-6, the V gene TRBV28; no reliable D call. The CDR3 contains 15 residues. Trimming shortened V by 8 bases and J by 9 bases, and 20 bases separated the two germline ends. Germline assignment: CDR1 MDHEN and CDR2 SYDVKM. The CDR3 DNA sequence: TGTGCCAGCCTTGCGCCCCCCCCTTCCGGTTCACCCCTCCACTTT. This gives the protein CASLAPPPSGSPLHF.

This clonotype was observed at least ten times. CDR3 protein: CASSLGQDYEQYV. Here the CDR3 DNA reads TGCGCCAGCAGCTTGGGACAGGACTACGAGCAGTACGTC. The V and J genes are TRBV5-1 and TRBJ2-7, with D perhaps TRBD1 (6 bases). Trimming pared 0 bases from V and 3 bases from J, leaving 7 bases between. Germline values: CDR1 SGHRS, CDR2 YFSETQ. The CDR3 sequence is 13 residues long.

V is TRBV10-3 and J is TRBJ2-3, with TRBD1 matching 8 bases. With 6 bases clipped from V and 6 bases from J, the junction kept 8 bases outside the gene matches. This CDR3 region has 14 residues. Germline V gene sequence: CDR1 ENHRY, CDR2 SYGVKD. The CDR3 loop is CAISGGQGGDTQYF. CDR3 coding DNA: TGTGCCATCAGCGGCGGACAGGGCGGGGATACGCAGTATTTT.

This clonotype has at least ten counts. The chain combines TRBV3-1 with TRBJ2-2; possible D gene TRBD2, 6 bases. Germline V gene data show CDR1 as LGHDT and CDR2 as YNNKEL (reference sequence). Trimming pared 7 bases from V and 2 bases from J, leaving 14 bases between. The CDR3 consists of 15 residues. CDR3: CASNPGLQNTGELFF. CDR3 nucleotides: TGTGCCAGCAACCCGGGACTCCAAAACACCGGGGAGCTGTTTTTT. The complete variable domain, with remaining parts taken from reference TRBV3-1 and TRBJ2-2, reads DTAVSQTPKYLVTQMGNDKSIKCEQNLGHDTMYWYKQDSKKFLKIMFSYNNKELIINETVPNRFSPKSPDKAHLNLHINSLELGDSAVYFCASNPGLQNTGELFFGEGSRLTVL.

The J gene is TRBJ1-4, the V gene TRBV6-6, with 7 nucleotides matching TRBD1. From germline, CDR1 is MNHNY and CDR2 SVGAGI (reference sequence). V gave up 6 bases and J gave up 10 bases; unmatched junction bases: 14. The CDR3 spans 15 residues. CDR3 sequence (DNA): TGTGCCAGCAGCCCCGTGGGGGAGGGGGCCGGAAAACTGTTTTTT. It specifies CASSPVGEGAGKLFF.

This clonotype was seen a few times. This rearrangement joins TRBV18 to TRBJ2-7; TRBD2 aligns across 10 bases. This CDR3 has 15 residues. V lost 3 bases, J lost 5 bases, and 7 bases stayed unmatched. Per the germline V gene, CDR1 is KGHSH and CDR2 is LQKENI. The CDR3 protein is CASSPRSGGANEQYV. The CDR3 DNA reads as TGTGCCAGCTCACCCCGAAGCGGGGGGGCCAACGAGCAGTACGTC.

The chain is built from TRBV4-3 and TRBJ1-6, with TRBD1 identical over 11 bases. This CDR3 has 16 residues. The germline gives CDR1 LGHNA, CDR2 YSLEER. With V trimmed by 5 bases and J by 11 bases, 11 bases remained unmatched. The chain's CDR3 is CASSTHTGTGGTPLHF. The CDR3 nucleotides are TGCGCCAGCAGCACCCACACCGGGACAGGGGGAACACCCCTCCACTTT.

The genes are TRBV6-5 and TRBJ2-1; weak D call: TRBD1 (5 bases). V lost 6 bases, J lost 6 bases, and 18 bases lay in between. This CDR3 spans 15 amino acids. Germline assignment: CDR1 MNHEY and CDR2 SVGAGI. CDR3 coding DNA: TGTGCCAGCAGCGACACCGTTGTGGGGCGCAATGAGCAGTTCTTC. The encoded protein is CASSDTVVGRNEQFF.

This clonotype was counted between two and nine times. The chain has TRBV5-1 and TRBJ1-3; a weak D match, TRBD1 (5 bases). Between the trimmed V and J ends, which lost 3 bases and 13 bases, there was a span of 17 bases. The germline CDR1 and CDR2 sequences are SGHRS and YFSETQ. The length of the CDR3 is 13 residues. The CDR3 bases are TGCGCCAGCAGCTGGGACCAACCCGGGCAGATATATTTT. Amino acids: CASSWDQPGQIYF.

The chain recombines TRBV7-2 with TRBJ2-5; 11 nucleotides align to TRBD2. Per germline, CDR1 SGHTA and CDR2 FQGNSA. CDR3 size: 15 residues. V lost 3 bases to trimming and J lost 5 bases; unmatched junction nucleotides: 5. The CDR3 DNA reads as TGTGCCAGCAGCTTTACTAGCGGGGGCGATGAGACCCAGTACTTC. Translation: CASSFTSGGDETQYF.

V gene TRBV6-2 or TRBV6-3 combines with J gene TRBJ2-5; D unclear. V lost 7 bases and J 0 bases, leaving 9 bases between the germline ends. This CDR3 region has 13 residues. Germline CDR1 and CDR2: MNHEY and SVGEGT. The CDR3 region has the DNA TGTGCCAGCACCAGAACAGACCAAGAGACCCAGTACTTC. The encoded protein is CASTRTDQETQYF.

The chain has TRBV29-1 and TRBJ2-1; a weak D match, TRBD2 (6 bases). This CDR3 has 14 residues. Trimming cost V 4 bases and J 4 bases, with 14 bases left between them. In germline, CDR1 is SQVTM, CDR2 ANQGSEA. CDR3 in DNA: TGCAGCGTTGTCGGGACTTTGAGTTACAATGAGCAGTTCTTC. Protein sequence: CSVVGTLSYNEQFF.

The gene calls are TRBV4-3 and TRBJ2-1, with a tentative D call TRBD1 (5 bases). The germline V gene encodes CDR1 LGHNA and CDR2 YSLEER. The V end was cut by 6 bases, the J end by 12 bases, with 15 bases between. The CDR3 totals 12 residues. The CDR3 protein is CASSRTQGSQFF. The CDR3 DNA reads as TGCGCCAGCAGTCGGACCCAGGGATCGCAGTTCTTC.

This clonotype was observed a few times. The chain carries TRBV5-5 and TRBJ1-1, with D possibly TRBD1 on 5 matching bases. The ends were cut back, 0 bases at V and 3 bases at J, with 15 bases in the middle. Germline-derived CDR1 and CDR2 are SGHKS and YYEKEE (reference sequence). This CDR3 contains 16 residues. Here the CDR3 reads CASSLASWRGDTEAFF. The CDR3 DNA reads as TGTGCCAGCAGCTTGGCCTCGTGGAGGGGAGACACTGAAGCTTTCTTT.

This clonotype came up a few times. The genes are TRBV20-1 and TRBJ2-1; 7 bases align to TRBD2. Germline V gene sequence: CDR1 DFQATT, CDR2 SNEGSKA (reference sequence). The CDR3 runs to 13 residues. J was trimmed by 8 bases and V by 3 bases; bases with no gene match: 7. The CDR3 loop reads CSARFRGDHEQFF. CDR3 bases: TGCAGTGCTAGGTTCCGGGGGGACCATGAGCAGTTCTTC.

This CDR3 is CASSLANVRNSPLHF. The CDR3 DNA reads TGTGCCAGCAGCTTAGCGAATGTCAGGAATTCACCCCTCCACTTT. V is TRBV7-2 and J is TRBJ1-6; no definite D call. V was shortened by 0 bases and J by 7 bases, with 10 bases between the two germline ends. CDR1 is SGHTA and CDR2 is FQGNSA in the germline V gene. The CDR3 extends over 15 amino acids.